This T cell receptor beta chain appears in the sequencing data of a study of blood T cell repertoires in COVID-19. The germline V gene encodes CDR1 KGHDR and CDR2 SFDVKD. The trim removed 5 bases at V and 8 bases at J, leaving 8 bases unmatched. The CDR3 is 14 residues long. Original analysis: Estimation of nucleated cell counts relied on the amplification of reference gene primers. Only in-frame clones appear in the TCRdb table, and some are missing; sequencing was by immunoSEQ multiplex PCR. V, J and clone size reflect that table, while D and trimming were determined from the DNA. This repertoire shows hundreds of thousands of clones, around 90% found once; its top ten account for about 1.2%.

This chain joins TRBV24-1 and TRBJ2-1, with 7 nucleotides matching TRBD2. This sequence was found in a man aged 65 to 79 with acute or convalescent COVID-19. Sequenced sample: peripheral blood. The CDR3 reads CATSARGVSHEQFF. The CDR3 DNA follows: TGTGCCACCAGTGCCCGGGGGGTTTCGCATGAGCAGTTCTTC.